This is a list of T cell receptor beta chains from one sample in a study of cytomegalovirus exposure and HLA in healthy donors. TCRdb's table, derived via immunoSEQ multiplex PCR, lists solely in-frame clones and lacks some. This sample carries 180,000 or so clones, around 80% of them seen once, and the ten largest clones take 1.4% to 1.5%. The sample taken for sequencing was PBMCs. The receptor source for this set is a man aged 18 to 30 in good health and CMV-seronegative. Each CDR3 is given with its conserved first and last residue. D genes are given only for firm matches. A row's size may be missing; if present it is once, few, many or a size class.

J	D	V	size	CDR3	DNA
TRBJ1-2	TRBD1	TRBV9	few	CASSVRTGTNYGYTF	TGTGCCAGCAGCGTCCGGACAGGAACTAACTATGGCTACACCTTC
TRBJ1-5	-	TRBV7-8	-	CASSLRTGNNQPQHF	TGTGCCAGCAGCTTACGTACGGGTAACAATCAGCCCCAGCATTTT
TRBJ1-1	-	TRBV21-1	-	CASSIVGSATNTEAFF	TGTGCCAGCAGCATAGTCGGGTCAGCAACGAACACTGAAGCTTTCTTT
TRBJ2-1	TRBD2	TRBV9	-	CASSARLAGGPIGEQFF	TGTGCCAGCAGCGCTCGACTAGCGGGAGGGCCGATAGGTGAGCAGTTCTTC
TRBJ2-5	TRBD1	TRBV2	-	CASSLDRVAQYF	TGTGCCAGCAGCCTCGACAGGGTGGCCCAGTACTTC
TRBJ1-5	TRBD1	TRBV30	-	CAWSWGDSNNQPQHF	TGTGCCTGGAGTTGGGGGGACAGCAACAATCAGCCCCAGCATTTT
TRBJ1-1	-	TRBV27	-	CASRHQGLPPAFF	TGTGCCAGCAGACACCAGGGACTACCTCCAGCTTTCTTT
TRBJ1-2	-	TRBV4-3	-	CASSQAGSQGTGYTF	TGCGCCAGCAGCCAAGCGGGGTCCCAGGGGACCGGCTACACCTTC
TRBJ2-1	TRBD2	TRBV7-9	-	CASSSSGGSSYNEQFF	TGTGCCAGCAGCTCAAGTGGCGGGAGTAGCTACAATGAGCAGTTCTTC
TRBJ1-6	TRBD1	TRBV10-3	-	CAISDSDRGLLSPLHF	TGTGCCATCAGTGACTCGGACAGGGGGCTTCTTTCACCCCTCCACTTT
TRBJ2-7	TRBD1	TRBV16	-	CASSQSGTGLSEQYF	TGTGCCAGCAGCCAATCAGGGACAGGGCTGTCCGAGCAGTACTTC
TRBJ2-2	TRBD1	TRBV15	-	CATSWNRGLGGELFF	TGTGCCACCAGTTGGAACAGGGGGTTGGGCGGGGAGCTGTTTTTT
TRBJ2-1	TRBD2	TRBV11-3	once	CASSQGLAGGNNEQFF	TGTGCCAGCAGCCAGGGACTAGCGGGGGGCAACAATGAGCAGTTCTTC
TRBJ1-1	-	TRBV5-1	-	CASSLSPTGLSTEAFF	TGCGCCAGCAGCTTGAGTCCTACAGGGCTGAGCACTGAAGCTTTCTTT
TRBJ1-1	-	TRBV19	-	CASRHSFSEYRQGAFF	TGTGCCAGTAGACACTCATTCAGCGAATATCGTCAAGGAGCTTTCTTT
TRBJ2-1	TRBD1	TRBV6-5	-	CASSMTGITYNEQFF	TGTGCCAGCAGCATGACAGGGATCACCTACAATGAGCAGTTCTTC
TRBJ2-2	-	TRBV11-3	-	CASSPVKGYTGELFF	TGTGCCAGCAGCCCTGTCAAGGGGTACACCGGGGAGCTGTTTTTT
TRBJ1-2	TRBD1	TRBV6-5	-	CASSPNRGNYGYTF	TGTGCCAGCAGTCCCAACAGGGGGAACTATGGCTACACCTTC
TRBJ2-3	TRBD2	TRBV4-2	-	CASSQALAPAGTADTQYF	TGTGCCAGCAGCCAAGCTCTTGCCCCAGCGGGAACTGCAGATACGCAGTATTTT
TRBJ2-3	TRBD2	TRBV4-2	-	CASSQDGTSGGTDTQYF	TGTGCCAGCAGCCAAGATGGGACTAGCGGGGGCACAGATACGCAGTATTTT
TRBJ2-5	-	TRBV18	-	CASSQEETQYF	TGTGCCAGCTCCCAGGAAGAGACCCAGTACTTC
TRBJ2-5	TRBD1	TRBV5-1	-	CASSWGTGRPETQYF	TGCGCCAGCAGCTGGGGGACAGGGAGGCCAGAGACCCAGTACTTC
TRBJ1-1	-	TRBV7-8	few	CASSLTRPRNTEAFF	TGTGCCAGCAGCCTAACCCGGCCTAGGAACACTGAAGCTTTCTTT
TRBJ1-1	TRBD1	TRBV30	-	CAWSPGTGNTEAFF	TGTGCCTGGAGTCCCGGGACAGGGAACACTGAAGCTTTCTTT
TRBJ2-7	-	TRBV7-2	-	CASSLEPGAYEQYF	TGTGCCAGCAGCTTAGAGCCAGGGGCCTACGAGCAGTACTTC
TRBJ2-1	-	TRBV6-6	-	CASSLRTLGNNEQFF	TGTGCCAGCAGTTTACGGACATTGGGAAACAATGAGCAGTTCTTC
TRBJ1-4	TRBD1	TRBV6-5	-	CASSYSPGGNEKLFF	TGTGCCAGCAGTTACTCGCCAGGGGGCAATGAAAAACTGTTTTTT
TRBJ2-7	TRBD1	TRBV19	-	CASSMTGQGVYEQYF	TGTGCCAGTAGTATGACGGGACAGGGGGTCTACGAGCAGTACTTC
TRBJ2-7	-	TRBV4-2	-	CASSQEYYFSSYEQYF	TGTGCCAGCAGCCAAGAGTATTATTTCAGCTCCTACGAGCAGTACTTC
TRBJ2-3	TRBD2	TRBV9	-	CASSADRGTSGRASTDTQYF	TGTGCCAGCAGCGCAGACCGTGGGACTAGCGGGCGTGCTAGCACAGATACGCAGTATTTT
TRBJ2-1	-	TRBV12-5	once	CASGRAAGYNEQFF	TGTGCTAGTGGCCGAGCGGCGGGGTACAATGAGCAGTTCTTC
TRBJ2-1	TRBD2	TRBV5-1	few	CASSSGLAGEVQFF	TGCGCCAGCAGCTCCGGACTAGCGGGAGAGGTGCAGTTCTTC
TRBJ1-1	-	TRBV4-3	-	CASSQVPSMNTEAFF	TGCGCCAGCAGCCAAGTTCCCAGTATGAACACTGAAGCTTTCTTT
TRBJ1-2	-	TRBV4-3	-	CASSQDGGFNYGYTF	TGCGCCAGCAGCCAAGACGGGGGGTTTAACTATGGCTACACCTTC
TRBJ1-1	-	TRBV7-8	-	CASSLDSGWAFF	TGTGCCAGCAGCTTAGACTCGGGGTGGGCTTTCTTT
TRBJ2-2	-	TRBV6-5	few	CASSYSRAHTGELFF	TGTGCCAGCAGTTACTCGAGAGCGCACACCGGGGAGCTGTTTTTT
TRBJ1-1	-	TRBV27	-	CASRPPGPPPEAFF	TGTGCCAGCAGACCCCCCGGTCCCCCCCCTGAAGCTTTCTTT
TRBJ2-1	TRBD2	TRBV5-6	-	CASTAAGSGLLGDNEQFF	TGTGCCAGCACCGCTGCGGGTAGCGGGCTCCTGGGCGACAATGAGCAGTTCTTC
TRBJ1-5	TRBD1	TRBV7-8	-	CASSRKTGYQPQHF	TGTGCCAGCAGCCGTAAGACAGGGTATCAGCCCCAGCATTTT
TRBJ1-1	TRBD1	TRBV5-6	-	CASSWGQGVTEAFF	TGTGCCAGCAGCTGGGGACAGGGGGTAACTGAAGCTTTCTTT
TRBJ2-1	-	TRBV6-1	-	CASRRGSSYNEQFF	TGTGCCAGCCGGAGGGGCAGCTCCTACAATGAGCAGTTCTTC
TRBJ1-4	TRBD1	TRBV6-5	-	CASSRQGTNEKLFF	TGTGCCAGCAGCCGACAGGGAACTAATGAAAAACTGTTTTTT
TRBJ1-5	-	TRBV21-1	-	CASSKDPDQPQHF	TGTGCCAGCAGCAAAGACCCGGATCAGCCCCAGCATTTT